This T cell receptor beta chain came from a study of T cells in Graves' hyperthyroidism and ophthalmopathy. Study-wide context: Peripheral blood was acquired at first diagnosis, ahead of any therapy whatsoever.

V trimming: 4 bases; J trimming: 2 bases; junction bases outside the gene matches: 5. Germline V gene lookup returns CDR1 SEHNR and CDR2 FQNEAQ (reference sequence). The CDR3 covers 14 residues. General study points: Blood samples included most of the expanded thyroid clonotypes exceeding 0.001.

Cells are PBMCs isolated from 9 to 10 ml of fresh blood. With respect to this clonotype: What it binds is unknown.

RNA transcripts yielded amplified TCR beta CDR3 regions. RT-PCR in the first round (using the HTBI primer set) targeted the TCR CDR3. TCRdb re-derived calls from the multiplex PCR reads in MiXCR, one entry per CDR3 protein. This sample has 700,000 or so distinct CDR3 sequences, with approximately 16% found just once. The chain is built from TRBV7-9 and TRBJ2-7, with 7 positions matching TRBD1. The sample consisted of blood. This TCR derives from a man aged 18 to 30 with Graves' hyperthyroidism. CDR3 sequence: CASSYWDRTYEQYF. CDR3 nucleotide sequence: TGTGCCAGCAGCTACTGGGACAGAACCTACGAGCAGTACTTC.